This TCR beta chain was sequenced during a study of CD8+ T cells in alopecia areata. This CDR3 comprises 15 residues. Germline loops: CDR1 KGHSH, CDR2 LQKENI. Trimming left V 4 bases short and J 1 base short, with 13 bases between. Notes on this clone: Antigen: not known.

Study-level points and caveats: The study found higher clonality in lesional than normal scalp, especially in alopecia totalis/universalis. Normal skin's resident alphabeta T cells are also sequenced in scalp samples.

Extracted RNA was reverse transcribed into cDNA, the sequencing template. Here immunoSEQ multiplex PCR was the method, and the copy in TCRdb shows in-frame clones only, minus some. The table shows some 200,000 clones, with around 60% occurring only once. Obtained from alopecia areata patients were lesional scalp punch biopsies along with peripheral blood. PBMCs served as the source from which CD4+ and CD8+ T cells were sorted. This chain joins TRBV18 and TRBJ2-5; no clear D. This clonotype originated in a human donor with alopecia areata. The specimen was CD4+ T cells sorted from blood, collected at week 0. The CDR3 region is CASSLQETLQETQYF. CDR3 coding DNA: TGTGCCAGCTCACTACAAGAGACTCTCCAAGAGACCCAGTACTTC.